The clone carrying this TCR beta chain has ten or more counts. This entry comes from a study of T-cell reconstitution after alpha-beta-depleted transplantation in children. Preparation of the TCRbeta library was carried out with unique molecular identifiers. MiXCR, run by TCRdb on the PCR reads, gives a single entry per CDR3 protein. Altogether around 200,000 distinct CDR3 sequences are present, approximately 7% being singletons, with the ten largest covering 3% to 3.5%. This sequence was found in a human donor who donated a stem cell graft to a child with Wiskott-Aldrich syndrome. Sequencing used PBMCs from the stem cell graft donor, obtained from the stem cell graft.

In DNA form, the CDR3 reads TGTGCCAGCAGTTACTCGGAGTGGGGTGGGACAGGGAGTGGGAATGAGCAGTTCTTC. This gives the protein CASSYSEWGGTGSGNEQFF. The chain is built from TRBV6-5 and TRBJ2-1, with 9 bases fitting TRBD1. Germline V gene lookup returns CDR1 MNHEY and CDR2 SVGAGI. Trimming removed 0 bases from V and 7 bases from J; junction bases left unmatched: 16. The CDR3 loop spans 19 amino acids.